The next 16 T cell receptor beta chains were all read from a single sample in a study of blood T cells in healthy people across ages. Alongside a J-beta primer mix, a sample-barcoded 5' primer served in a second PCR lasting about 7 to 11 cycles. Using its own MiXCR run on the 5' RACE reads, TCRdb lists one record per CDR3 protein. The data contain around 400,000 distinct CDR3 sequences, 45% to 60% of them singletons. Material: blood. The receptors come from a man aged 60 to 69 in good health.

The gene calls are TRBV25-1 and TRBJ2-7, with 7 bases matching TRBD1. The end of the DNA aligns better with TRBJ2-5, so the J call may be wrong. Germline V gives CDR1 MGHDK, CDR2 SYGVNS. The CDR3 has 16 amino acids. DNA of the CDR3: TGTGCCAGCAGTGAATCCCGACAGGGAACCCACGAGACCCAGTACTTC. As protein: CASSESRQGTHETQYF.

This sequence joins TRBV27 and TRBJ2-1; D ambiguous. Germline CDR1 and CDR2: MNHEY and SMNVEV (reference sequence). CDR3 size: 13 residues. V lost 3 bases and J lost 9, with 12 bases in between. The CDR3 is CASSFRLTGEQFF. CDR3 DNA: TGTGCCAGCAGTTTTCGACTTACCGGTGAGCAGTTCTTC.

The chain links TRBV29-1 to TRBJ1-2; 7 nucleotides line up with TRBD1. Trimming removed 7 bases from V and 4 bases from J; junction bases left unmatched: 9. CDR3 length equals 13 residues. Germline V gene data show CDR1 as SQVTM and CDR2 as ANQGSEA. The CDR3 loop is CSDHDRVSYGYTF. CDR3 in DNA: TGCAGCGATCATGACAGGGTTAGCTATGGCTACACCTTC.

This clonotype was seen only a few times. The CDR3 loop reads CASSRARTRNTEAFF. The CDR3 nucleotides read TGTGCCAGCAGTCGCGCGAGGACTAGGAACACTGAAGCTTTCTTT. J is TRBJ1-1 and V is TRBV12-3 or TRBV12-4; D is unresolved. V dropped 5 bases and J dropped 1 base, with 14 bases sitting between them. The CDR3 consists of 15 residues.

The V call is TRBV11-2, the J call TRBJ2-1; D gene ambiguous. This CDR3 is 14 amino acids long. The germline CDR1 and CDR2 sequences are SGHAT and FQNNGV. Trimming stripped 0 bases from V and 3 bases from J, with 6 bases between. The CDR3 spells CASSLDSYYNEQFF. CDR3 nucleotides: TGTGCCAGCAGCTTAGATAGTTACTACAATGAGCAGTTCTTC. Supplemented by reference TRBV11-2 and TRBJ2-1, the full variable domain reads EAGVAQSPRYKIIEKRQSVAFWCNPISGHATLYWYQQILGQGPKLLIQFQNNGVVDDSQLPKDRFSAERLKGVDSTLKIQPAKLEDSAVYLCASSLDSYYNEQFFGPGTRLTVL.

In this sample, this clonotype turned up a few times. The chain has TRBV6-6 and TRBJ2-7, with TRBD1 as a possible D gene (6 bases). V lost 6 bases and J 0 bases, leaving 15 bases between the germline ends. The CDR3 has 15 residues. Germline CDR1 is MNHNY and CDR2 is SVGAGI (reference sequence). The CDR3 spells CASSPLEQGSYEQYF. The CDR3 nucleotides are TGTGCCAGCAGCCCCTTAGAACAGGGCTCCTACGAGCAGTACTTC.

The rearrangement uses TRBV10-3 and TRBJ2-7, with TRBD1 as a possible D gene (5 bases). The germline gives CDR1 ENHRY, CDR2 SYGVKD. The CDR3 runs 14 residues. Trimming pared 0 bases from V and 2 bases from J, leaving 8 bases between. The CDR3 sequence is CAISESDTAYEQYF. DNA for the CDR3: TGTGCCATCAGTGAGTCGGACACCGCCTACGAGCAGTACTTC.

This chain connects TRBV9 to TRBJ1-2; 8 positions agree with TRBD1. In germline, CDR1 is SGDLS, CDR2 YYNGEE. The CDR3 loop spans 15 amino acids. V dropped 0 bases and J dropped 6; count of bases not matched to a gene: 7. The CDR3 DNA reads as TGTGCCAGCAGCGTAGGCGCCCGGGACAGGCATGGCTACACCTTC. Its protein is CASSVGARDRHGYTF.

The chain links TRBV29-1 to TRBJ1-2, with D perhaps matching TRBD1 (6 bases). The germline V gene encodes CDR1 SQVTM and CDR2 ANQGSEA. The CDR3 has 12 residues. Trimming removed 6 bases at V and 6 bases at J, with 14 bases between. CDR3 region: CSVAGTTDGYTF. The CDR3 DNA reads as TGCAGCGTGGCCGGGACAACTGATGGCTACACCTTC. Full variable domain (outside the CDR3, taken from reference TRBV29-1 and TRBJ1-2): SAVISQKPSRDICQRGTSLTIQCQVDSQVTMMFWYRQQPGQSLTLIATANQGSEATYESGFVIDKFPISRPNLTFSTLTVSNMSPEDSSIYLCSVAGTTDGYTFGSGTRLTVV.

This clonotype has only a few counts. The chain employs TRBV10-3 and TRBJ2-7; D gene ambiguous. Germline assignment: CDR1 ENHRY and CDR2 SYGVKD. Trimming took off 2 bases at V and 3 bases at J, with 11 bases between the two ends. This CDR3 spans 14 amino acids. This CDR3 is CAISERGRNYEQYF. The DNA for the CDR3 is TGTGCCATCAGTGAGCGTGGCAGGAACTACGAGCAGTACTTC.

The chain has TRBV7-2 and TRBJ2-3, with D possibly being TRBD2 (6 bases). Germline V gene lookup returns CDR1 SGHTA and CDR2 FQGNSA. The CDR3 is 15 amino acids. V was trimmed by 7 bases and J by 2 bases, leaving 16 bases between them. The CDR3 here is CASKLVAGFTDTQYF. In DNA, the CDR3 is TGTGCCAGCAAGCTTGTTGCGGGATTCACAGATACGCAGTATTTT.

The chain carries TRBV7-2 and TRBJ2-7, with 8 bases identical to TRBD1. This CDR3 is 16 amino acids long. Germline CDR1 and CDR2: SGHTA and FQGNSA. Trimming removed 2 bases from V and 1 base from J; junction bases left unmatched: 7. The CDR3 reads CASSLWTGYGSYEQYF. CDR3 DNA sequence: TGTGCCAGCAGCTTATGGACAGGGTATGGATCCTACGAGCAGTACTTC.

On this clonotype itself: The junction and the germline gene differ at one end; a read error may be behind it. The genes are TRBV12-3 or TRBV12-4 and TRBJ2-3; D remains unclear. The CDR3 runs to 13 residues. The CDR3 reads CASRSDSADTEYF. In DNA, the CDR3 is TGTGCCAGCCGTTCAGATAGTGCAGATACGGAGTATTTT.

The V call is TRBV7-2, the J call TRBJ2-3; D unresolved. The ends were cut back, 4 bases at V and 1 base at J, with 9 bases in the middle. This CDR3 is built from 14 residues. Per the germline V gene, CDR1 is SGHTA and CDR2 is FQGNSA. CDR3 DNA sequence: TGTGCCAGCAGCTCCACGTGGGGCACAGATACGCAGTATTTT. This gives the protein CASSSTWGTDTQYF.

This clonotype was found a few times. The chain uses TRBV27 and TRBJ2-5; 8 bases fit TRBD2. Germline lookup yields CDR1 MNHEY and CDR2 SMNVEV (reference sequence). V lost 3 bases to trimming and J lost 3 bases; unmatched junction nucleotides: 3. This CDR3 is 14 amino acids long. The CDR3 DNA is TGTGCCAGCAGTTTCCTCGGGAGGGAAGAGACCCAGTACTTC. It specifies CASSFLGREETQYF.

With regard to this clonotype: One junction end does not reproduce the germline sequence, and a read error may be involved. The rearrangement joins TRBV29-1 to TRBJ2-3; TRBD2 is a possible D gene (8 bases). The CDR3 runs to 15 residues. Germline loops: CDR1 SQVTM, CDR2 ANQGSEA. The CDR3 sequence: CSVDDPRGGTDAQYF. CDR3 sequence (DNA): TGCAGCGTTGACGATCCACGGGGGGGGACAGATGCGCAGTATTTT.